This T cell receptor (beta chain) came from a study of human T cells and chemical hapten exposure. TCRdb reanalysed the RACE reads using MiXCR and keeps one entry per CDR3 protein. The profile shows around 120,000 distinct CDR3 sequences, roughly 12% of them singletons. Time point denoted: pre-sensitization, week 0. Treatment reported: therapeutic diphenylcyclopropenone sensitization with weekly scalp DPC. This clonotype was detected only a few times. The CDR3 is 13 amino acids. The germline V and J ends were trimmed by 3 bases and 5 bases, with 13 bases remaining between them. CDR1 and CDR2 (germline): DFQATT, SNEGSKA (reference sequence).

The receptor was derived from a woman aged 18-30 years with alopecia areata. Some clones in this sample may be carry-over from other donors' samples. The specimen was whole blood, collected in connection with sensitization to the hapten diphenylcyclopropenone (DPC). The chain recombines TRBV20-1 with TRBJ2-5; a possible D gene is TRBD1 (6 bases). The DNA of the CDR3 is TGCAGTGCTAGCCCGACAGGATGGGAGACCCAGTACTTC. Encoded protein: CSASPTGWETQYF.